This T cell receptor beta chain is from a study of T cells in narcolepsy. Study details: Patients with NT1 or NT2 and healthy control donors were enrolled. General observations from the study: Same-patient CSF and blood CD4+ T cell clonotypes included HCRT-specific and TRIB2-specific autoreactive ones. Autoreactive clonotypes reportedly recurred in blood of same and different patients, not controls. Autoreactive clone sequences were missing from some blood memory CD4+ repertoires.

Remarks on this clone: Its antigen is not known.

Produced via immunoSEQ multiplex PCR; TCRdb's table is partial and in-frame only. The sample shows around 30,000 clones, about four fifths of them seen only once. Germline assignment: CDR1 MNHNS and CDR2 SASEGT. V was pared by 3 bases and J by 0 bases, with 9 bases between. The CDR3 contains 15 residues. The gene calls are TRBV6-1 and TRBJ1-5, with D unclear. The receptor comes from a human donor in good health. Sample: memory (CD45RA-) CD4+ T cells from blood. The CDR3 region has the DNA TGTGCCAGCAGTGAGCCCGACTATAGCAATCAGCCCCAGCATTTT. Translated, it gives CASSEPDYSNQPQHF.